This is a list of T cell receptor beta chains from one sample in a study of blood T cell repertoires in COVID-19. Sequencing was performed with immunoSEQ multiplex PCR; in TCRdb, only in-frame clones are kept and a portion is missing. The repertoire holds approximately 150,000 clones, with around four fifths as singletons. Sequenced: peripheral blood. The source of these receptors is an elderly woman with acute or convalescent COVID-19. Both conserved end residues are part of each CDR3. A D gene is named only where the DNA matches it firmly. For some rows the clone size is stated as once, few or many, or as a class when expanded; others skip it.

CDR3 DNA: TGTGCCACCAGTGATTCCACTAGTTCGCACGAGCAGTACTTC; CDR3 protein: CATSDSTSSHEQYF; clone size: -; V gene: TRBV24-1; D gene: -; J gene: TRBJ2-7
CDR3 DNA: TGTGCCTGGAGTTTTTCCGGGACAGCGAACACTGAAGCTTTCTTT; CDR3 protein: CAWSFSGTANTEAFF; clone size: -; V gene: TRBV30; D gene: TRBD1; J gene: TRBJ1-1
CDR3 DNA: TGTGCCAGCAGCTCCGAGGCCCAGACCGGGGAGCTGTTTTTT; CDR3 protein: CASSSEAQTGELFF; clone size: -; V gene: TRBV7-9; D gene: -; J gene: TRBJ2-2
CDR3 DNA: TGTGCCAGCAGTGAGATTCGTACTGGCGGGGGTACGCAGTATTTT; CDR3 protein: CASSEIRTGGGTQYF; clone size: -; V gene: TRBV25-1; D gene: TRBD2; J gene: TRBJ2-3
CDR3 DNA: TGTGCCAGCAGGGTTGGTACAGTCAATTCACCCCTCCACTTT; CDR3 protein: CASRVGTVNSPLHF; clone size: -; V gene: TRBV2; D gene: -; J gene: TRBJ1-6
CDR3 DNA: TGTGCCAGCAGTAGATTGATTATGGACAGGAGGTATCTGGGCAATGAGCAGTTCTTC; CDR3 protein: CASSRLIMDRRYLGNEQFF; clone size: few; V gene: TRBV6-6; D gene: TRBD1; J gene: TRBJ2-1
CDR3 DNA: TGTGCCAGCAGCTCCATTGTAGCCGGGGAGCTGTTTTTT; CDR3 protein: CASSSIVAGELFF; clone size: -; V gene: TRBV7-9; D gene: -; J gene: TRBJ2-2
CDR3 DNA: TGCGCCAGCAGCCAAGAAGTGTGGCAGGGGCGGTCTGAGCAGTTCTTC; CDR3 protein: CASSQEVWQGRSEQFF; clone size: -; V gene: TRBV4-1; D gene: -; J gene: TRBJ2-1
CDR3 DNA: TGTGCCAGTAGTTACCGTATGCAGGGGGCGCATATGGTCTATGGCTACACCTTC; CDR3 protein: CASSYRMQGAHMVYGYTF; clone size: -; V gene: TRBV19; D gene: TRBD1; J gene: TRBJ1-2
CDR3 DNA: TGTGCCAGCAGTGAACGCAGGGGGCGAATCTATGGCTACACCTTC; CDR3 protein: CASSERRGRIYGYTF; clone size: -; V gene: TRBV2; D gene: TRBD1; J gene: TRBJ1-2
CDR3 DNA: TGTGCCAGCAGTTCGCCCGGGAGAAACATTCAGTACTTC; CDR3 protein: CASSSPGRNIQYF; clone size: -; V gene: TRBV28; D gene: -; J gene: TRBJ2-4
CDR3 DNA: TGTGCCAGCAAAATTTTAACGGGGACAGCCCAGACTGAAGCTTTCTTT; CDR3 protein: CASKILTGTAQTEAFF; clone size: -; V gene: TRBV28; D gene: TRBD1; J gene: TRBJ1-1
CDR3 DNA: TGTGCCAGCAGTTTGACAGGGGCCTACGAGCAGTACTTC; CDR3 protein: CASSLTGAYEQYF; clone size: once; V gene: TRBV12-3/TRBV12-4; D gene: TRBD1; J gene: TRBJ2-7
CDR3 DNA: TGTGCCAGCTCACAGGACAGAAGCAATCAGCCCCAGCATTTT; CDR3 protein: CASSQDRSNQPQHF; clone size: -; V gene: TRBV18; D gene: -; J gene: TRBJ1-5
CDR3 DNA: TGTGCCAGCAGTTACTCGACCGGGACAGGGGGACTCAATCAGCCCCAGCATTTT; CDR3 protein: CASSYSTGTGGLNQPQHF; clone size: -; V gene: TRBV6-2/TRBV6-3; D gene: TRBD1; J gene: TRBJ1-5
CDR3 DNA: TGCGCCAGCAGCTTGGATAGCGGGGTTATCACAGATACGCAGTATTTT; CDR3 protein: CASSLDSGVITDTQYF; clone size: -; V gene: TRBV5-1; D gene: TRBD2; J gene: TRBJ2-3
CDR3 DNA: TGTGCCAGCAGTTTGGGACAGGGGTATCGTCAGCCCCAGCATTTT; CDR3 protein: CASSLGQGYRQPQHF; clone size: -; V gene: TRBV28; D gene: TRBD1; J gene: TRBJ1-5
CDR3 DNA: TGTGCCAGCAGTTGCCCGGGACTACGCTGCGAGCAGTACTTC; CDR3 protein: CASSCPGLRCEQYF; clone size: -; V gene: TRBV6-5; D gene: TRBD2; J gene: TRBJ2-7